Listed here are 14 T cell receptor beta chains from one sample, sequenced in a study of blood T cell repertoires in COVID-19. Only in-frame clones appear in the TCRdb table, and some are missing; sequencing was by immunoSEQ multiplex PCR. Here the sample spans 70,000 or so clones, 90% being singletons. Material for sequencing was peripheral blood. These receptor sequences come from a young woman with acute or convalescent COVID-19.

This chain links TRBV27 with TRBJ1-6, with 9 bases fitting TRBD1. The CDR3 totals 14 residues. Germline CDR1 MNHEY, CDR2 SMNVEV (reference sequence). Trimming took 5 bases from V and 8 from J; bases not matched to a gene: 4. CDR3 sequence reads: CASSPDRGDSPLHF. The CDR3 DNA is TGTGCCAGCAGTCCGGACAGGGGCGATTCACCCCTCCACTTT.

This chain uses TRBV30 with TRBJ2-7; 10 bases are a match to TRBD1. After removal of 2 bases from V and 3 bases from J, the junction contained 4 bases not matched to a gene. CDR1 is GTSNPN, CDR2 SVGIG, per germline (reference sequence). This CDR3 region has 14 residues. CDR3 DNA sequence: TGTGCCTGGAGTCCGGGACAGGGGAACTACGAGCAGTACTTC. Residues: CAWSPGQGNYEQYF.

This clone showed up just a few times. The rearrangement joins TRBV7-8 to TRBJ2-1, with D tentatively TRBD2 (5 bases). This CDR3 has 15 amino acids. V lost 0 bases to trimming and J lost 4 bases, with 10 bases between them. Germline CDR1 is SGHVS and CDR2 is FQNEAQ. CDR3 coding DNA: TGTGCCAGCAGCTTAGCGGTTGGCGGGTACAATGAGCAGTTCTTC. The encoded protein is CASSLAVGGYNEQFF.

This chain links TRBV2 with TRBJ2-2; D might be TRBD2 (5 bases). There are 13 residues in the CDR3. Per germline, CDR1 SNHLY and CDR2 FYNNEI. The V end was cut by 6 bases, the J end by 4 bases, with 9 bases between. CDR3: CASREDGTGELFF. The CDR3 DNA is TGTGCCAGCAGGGAGGACGGCACCGGGGAGCTGTTTTTT.

The CDR3 coding sequence is TGTGCCAGCAGTGAATTGGCAGGGGGTAGTGGCTACACCTTC. Translating gives CASSELAGGSGYTF. The rearrangement joins TRBV25-1 to TRBJ1-2; 7 positions agree with TRBD1. V shed 1 base and J 7 bases; nucleotides not matched to a gene: 6. Germline V gene data show CDR1 as MGHDK and CDR2 as SYGVNS. The CDR3 sequence is 14 residues long.

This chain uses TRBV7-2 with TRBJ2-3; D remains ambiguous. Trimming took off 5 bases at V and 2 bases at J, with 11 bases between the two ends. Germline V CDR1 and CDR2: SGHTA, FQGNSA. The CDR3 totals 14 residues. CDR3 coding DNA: TGTGCCAGCAGCGCCGAGGCTGACACAGATACGCAGTATTTT. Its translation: CASSAEADTDTQYF.

The CDR3 DNA is TGTGCCAGCAGCCTCCAAACTCGTGGGGCTAGGGCTAATGAAAAACTGTTTTTT. Translation gives CASSLQTRGARANEKLFF. The chain joins TRBV3-1 (or the pseudogene TRBV3-2) to TRBJ1-4; D is perhaps TRBD1 (5 bases). CDR3 length equals 18 residues. Germline loops: CDR1 LGHDT, CDR2 YNNKEL (reference sequence). Between the trimmed V and J ends, which lost 4 bases and 3 bases, there was a span of 21 bases.

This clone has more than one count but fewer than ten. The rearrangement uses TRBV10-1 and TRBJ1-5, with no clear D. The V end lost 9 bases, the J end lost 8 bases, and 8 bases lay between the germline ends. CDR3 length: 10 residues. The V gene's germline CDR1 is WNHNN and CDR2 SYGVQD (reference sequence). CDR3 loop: CASPRKPQHF. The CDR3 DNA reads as TGCGCCAGTCCTAGGAAGCCCCAGCATTTT.

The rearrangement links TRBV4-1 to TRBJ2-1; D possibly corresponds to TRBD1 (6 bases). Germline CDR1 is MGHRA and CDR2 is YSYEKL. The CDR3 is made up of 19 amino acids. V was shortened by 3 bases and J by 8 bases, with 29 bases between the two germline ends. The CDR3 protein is CASSHKQGWRYRDNDEQFF. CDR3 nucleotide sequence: TGCGCCAGCAGCCACAAACAGGGTTGGCGGTACAGAGACAATGATGAGCAGTTCTTC.

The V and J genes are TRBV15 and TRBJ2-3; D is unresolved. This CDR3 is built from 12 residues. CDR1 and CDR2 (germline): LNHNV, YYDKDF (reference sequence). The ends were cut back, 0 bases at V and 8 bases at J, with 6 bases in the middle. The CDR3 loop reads CATSREGVTQYF. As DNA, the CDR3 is TGTGCCACCAGCAGAGAGGGCGTTACGCAGTATTTT.

CDR3 sequence: CASSYFYEQYF. The CDR3 bases are TGTGCCAGCAGTTACTTTTACGAGCAGTACTTC. V is TRBV12-3 or TRBV12-4 and J is TRBJ2-7; no reliable D call. Trimming shortened V by 4 bases and J by 4 bases, and 5 bases separated the two germline ends. This CDR3 has 11 residues.

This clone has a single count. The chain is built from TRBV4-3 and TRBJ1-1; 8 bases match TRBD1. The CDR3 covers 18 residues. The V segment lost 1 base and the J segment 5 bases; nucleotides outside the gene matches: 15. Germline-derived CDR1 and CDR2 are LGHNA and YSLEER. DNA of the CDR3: TGCGCCAGCAGCCAAGGAATTGGGACAGGTCTTAAGTGGACTGAAGCTTTCTTT. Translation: CASSQGIGTGLKWTEAFF.

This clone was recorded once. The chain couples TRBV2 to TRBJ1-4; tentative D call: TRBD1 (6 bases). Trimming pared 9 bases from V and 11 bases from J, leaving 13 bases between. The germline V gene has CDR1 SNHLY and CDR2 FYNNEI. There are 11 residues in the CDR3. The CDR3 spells CASRDTGKLFF. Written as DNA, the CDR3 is TGTGCCAGTAGGGATACAGGGAAACTGTTTTTT.

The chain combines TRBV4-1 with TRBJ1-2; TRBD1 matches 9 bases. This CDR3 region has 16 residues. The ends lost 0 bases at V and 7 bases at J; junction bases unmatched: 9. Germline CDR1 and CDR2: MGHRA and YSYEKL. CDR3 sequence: CASSQDPGQGFSGYTF. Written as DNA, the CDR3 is TGCGCCAGCAGCCAAGATCCGGGACAGGGATTTTCTGGCTACACCTTC.